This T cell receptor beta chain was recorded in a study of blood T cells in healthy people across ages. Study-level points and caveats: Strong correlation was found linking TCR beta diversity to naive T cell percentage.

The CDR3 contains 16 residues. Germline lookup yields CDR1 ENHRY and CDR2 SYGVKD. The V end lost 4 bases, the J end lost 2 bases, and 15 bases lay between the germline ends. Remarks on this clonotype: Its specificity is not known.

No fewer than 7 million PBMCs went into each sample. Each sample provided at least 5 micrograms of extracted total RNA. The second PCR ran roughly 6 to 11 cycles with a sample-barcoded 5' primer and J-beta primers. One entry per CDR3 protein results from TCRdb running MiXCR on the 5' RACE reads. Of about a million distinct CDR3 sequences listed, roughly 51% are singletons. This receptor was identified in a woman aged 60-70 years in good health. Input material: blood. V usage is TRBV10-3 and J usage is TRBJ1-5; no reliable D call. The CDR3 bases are TGTGCCATCAGTGCCGCGGACCAAAGTCGCAATCAGCCCCAGCATTTT. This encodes CAISAADQSRNQPQHF.